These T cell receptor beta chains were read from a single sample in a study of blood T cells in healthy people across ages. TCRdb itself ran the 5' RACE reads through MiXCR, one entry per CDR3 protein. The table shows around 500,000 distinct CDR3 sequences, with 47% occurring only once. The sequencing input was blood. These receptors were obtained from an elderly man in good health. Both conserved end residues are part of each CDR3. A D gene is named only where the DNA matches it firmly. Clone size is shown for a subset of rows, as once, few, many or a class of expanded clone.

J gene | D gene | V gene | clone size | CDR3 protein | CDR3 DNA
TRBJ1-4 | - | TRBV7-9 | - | CASSLVGLNEKLFF | TGTGCCAGCAGCTTAGTTGGCCTCAATGAAAAACTGTTTTTT
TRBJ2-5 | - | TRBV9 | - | CASSVGPEETQYF | TGTGCCAGCAGCGTAGGCCCAGAAGAGACCCAGTACTTC
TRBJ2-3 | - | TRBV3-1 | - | CASSQDLAVSTDTQYF | TGTGCCAGCAGCCAAGACCTGGCGGTAAGCACAGATACGCAGTATTTT
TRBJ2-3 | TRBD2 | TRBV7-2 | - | CASSLAGGPSDTQYF | TGTGCCAGCAGCTTAGCGGGAGGGCCCTCAGATACGCAGTATTTT
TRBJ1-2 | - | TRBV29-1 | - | CSATVTGLNYGYTF | TGCAGCGCCACGGTTACAGGACTTAACTATGGCTACACCTTC
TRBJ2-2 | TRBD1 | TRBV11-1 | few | CASSRGTGGLRTGELFF | TGTGCCAGCAGCCGAGGGACAGGGGGACTTAGGACCGGGGAGCTGTTTTTT
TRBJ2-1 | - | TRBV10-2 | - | CASSEFILDEQFF | TGCGCCAGCAGTGAATTCATTTTGGATGAGCAGTTCTTC
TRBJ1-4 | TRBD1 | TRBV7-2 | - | CASSFTGAGYEKLFF | TGTGCCAGCAGCTTCACAGGGGCAGGATATGAAAAACTGTTTTTT
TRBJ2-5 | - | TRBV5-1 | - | CAGSPRDSKETQYF | TGCGCCGGCAGCCCCCGGGACTCAAAAGAGACCCAGTACTTC
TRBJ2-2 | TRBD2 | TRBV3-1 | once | CASSLAGSNTGELFF | TGTGCCAGCAGCCTAGCGGGGAGTAACACCGGGGAGCTGTTTTTT
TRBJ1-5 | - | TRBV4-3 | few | CASSQDIGGNQPQHF | TGCGCCAGCAGCCAAGACATCGGGGGTAATCAGCCCCAGCATTTT
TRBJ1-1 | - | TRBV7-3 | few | CASSLNRPPNTEAFF | TGTGCCAGCAGCTTAAACAGGCCGCCGAACACTGAAGCTTTCTTT
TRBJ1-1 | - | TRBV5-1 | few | CASSSNGLVNTEAFF | TGCGCCAGCAGCTCCAATGGTCTAGTGAACACTGAAGCTTTCTTT
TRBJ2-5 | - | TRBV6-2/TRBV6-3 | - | CASRRTPKETQYF | TGTGCCAGCAGACGGACACCCAAAGAGACCCAGTACTTC
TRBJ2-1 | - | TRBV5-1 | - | CASSPDGYNEQFF | TGCGCCAGCAGCCCGGACGGTTACAATGAGCAGTTCTTC
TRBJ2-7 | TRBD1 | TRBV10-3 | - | CASARDRVSEQYF | TGTGCCTCCGCCCGGGACAGGGTCAGCGAGCAGTACTTC
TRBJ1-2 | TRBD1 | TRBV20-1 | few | CSAMTGGSGYTF | TGCAGTGCCATGACAGGGGGTTCTGGCTACACCTTC
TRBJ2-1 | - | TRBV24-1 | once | CATSDLKGADHYNEQFF | TGTGCCACCAGTGATTTAAAAGGGGCCGACCATTACAATGAGCAGTTCTTC
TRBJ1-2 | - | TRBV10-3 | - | CAITQGRGYTF | TGTGCCATCACGCAGGGTCGGGGCTACACCTTC
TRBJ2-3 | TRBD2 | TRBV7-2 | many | CASSSGLAADTQYF | TGTGCCAGCAGCTCCGGACTAGCGGCAGATACGCAGTATTTT
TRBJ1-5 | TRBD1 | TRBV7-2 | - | CASSLEGAYNQPQHF | TGTGCCAGCAGCTTGGAGGGGGCTTACAATCAGCCCCAGCATTTT
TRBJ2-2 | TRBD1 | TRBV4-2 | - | CASSLGTGVTGELFF | TGTGCCAGCAGCCTCGGGACAGGGGTGACCGGGGAGCTGTTTTTT
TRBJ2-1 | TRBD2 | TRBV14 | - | CASSQSGRRSYNEQFF | TGTGCCAGCAGCCAATCCGGGAGGCGCTCCTACAATGAGCAGTTCTTC
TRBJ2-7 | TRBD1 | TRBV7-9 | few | CASSPTDRIITYEQYF | TGTGCCAGCAGCCCAACGGACAGGATCATCACCTACGAGCAGTACTTC
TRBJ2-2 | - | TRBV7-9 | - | CASSPRAEVSGELFF | TGTGCCAGCAGCCCCCGTGCGGAGGTTTCCGGGGAGCTGTTTTTT
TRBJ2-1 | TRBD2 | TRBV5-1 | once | CASSLAETSGSRRNEQFF | TGCGCCAGCAGCTTGGCCGAAACTAGCGGGAGCCGGAGGAATGAGCAGTTCTTC
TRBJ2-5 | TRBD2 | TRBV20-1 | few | CSAVPGLAGGKQETQYF | TGCAGTGCTGTACCGGGACTAGCGGGGGGAAAGCAAGAGACCCAGTACTTC
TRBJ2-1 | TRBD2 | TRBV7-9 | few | CASSKSGGATVSSNEQFF | TGTGCCAGCAGCAAGAGCGGGGGGGCTACGGTTAGTTCCAATGAGCAGTTCTTC